The subject of this entry is one TCR beta chain. What it binds is unknown. The germline V and J ends were trimmed by 5 bases and 7 bases, with 12 bases remaining between them. The CDR3 has 12 amino acids. Germline CDR1 reads KGHSH; CDR2 reads LQKENI. This sample was taken from a study of beta chain features in type 1 diabetes. Overall study results and limits: At VDJ recombination sites, type 1 diabetes patients had fewer insertions and more deleted nucleotides. Within each of all four CD4+ subsets, Type 1 diabetes patients had TCRB CDR3s that were moderately but significantly shorter.

TCRB transcripts that were expressed got sequenced, as all of the isolated RNA had been reverse transcribed. Clones were sequenced by immunoSEQ multiplex PCR, and TCRdb holds only the in-frame ones, with some missing. The sample lists 450,000 to 550,000 clones; approximately 30% were seen once. Material for sequencing was naive CD4+ T cells from blood. The V call is TRBV18, the J call TRBJ2-7; D call uncertain. The clonotype was recovered from a man aged 18 to 30 in good health. The CDR3 is CASSAIPDEQYF. CDR3 coding DNA: TGTGCCAGCTCAGCAATTCCCGATGAGCAGTACTTC.